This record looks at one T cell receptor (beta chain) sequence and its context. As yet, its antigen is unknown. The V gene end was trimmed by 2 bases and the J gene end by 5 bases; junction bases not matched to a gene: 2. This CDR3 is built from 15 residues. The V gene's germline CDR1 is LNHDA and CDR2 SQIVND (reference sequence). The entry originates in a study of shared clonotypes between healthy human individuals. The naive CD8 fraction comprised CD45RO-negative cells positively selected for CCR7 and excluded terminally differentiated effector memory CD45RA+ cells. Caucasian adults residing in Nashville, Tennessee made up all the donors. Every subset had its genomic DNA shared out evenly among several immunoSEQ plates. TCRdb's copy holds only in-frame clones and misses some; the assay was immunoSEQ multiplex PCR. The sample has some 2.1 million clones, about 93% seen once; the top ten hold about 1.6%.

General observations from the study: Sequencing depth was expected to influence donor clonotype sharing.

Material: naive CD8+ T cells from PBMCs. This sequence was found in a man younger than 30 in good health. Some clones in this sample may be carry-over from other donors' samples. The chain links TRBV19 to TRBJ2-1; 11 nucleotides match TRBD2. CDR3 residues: CASSILAGGNNEQFF. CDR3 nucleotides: TGTGCCAGTAGTATACTAGCGGGAGGCAACAATGAGCAGTTCTTC. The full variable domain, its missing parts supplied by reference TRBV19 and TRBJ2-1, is DGGITQSPKYLFRKEGQNVTLSCEQNLNHDAMYWYRQDPGQGLRLIYYSQIVNDFQKGDIAEGYSVSREKKESFPLTVTSAQKNPTAFYLCASSILAGGNNEQFFGPGTRLTVL.